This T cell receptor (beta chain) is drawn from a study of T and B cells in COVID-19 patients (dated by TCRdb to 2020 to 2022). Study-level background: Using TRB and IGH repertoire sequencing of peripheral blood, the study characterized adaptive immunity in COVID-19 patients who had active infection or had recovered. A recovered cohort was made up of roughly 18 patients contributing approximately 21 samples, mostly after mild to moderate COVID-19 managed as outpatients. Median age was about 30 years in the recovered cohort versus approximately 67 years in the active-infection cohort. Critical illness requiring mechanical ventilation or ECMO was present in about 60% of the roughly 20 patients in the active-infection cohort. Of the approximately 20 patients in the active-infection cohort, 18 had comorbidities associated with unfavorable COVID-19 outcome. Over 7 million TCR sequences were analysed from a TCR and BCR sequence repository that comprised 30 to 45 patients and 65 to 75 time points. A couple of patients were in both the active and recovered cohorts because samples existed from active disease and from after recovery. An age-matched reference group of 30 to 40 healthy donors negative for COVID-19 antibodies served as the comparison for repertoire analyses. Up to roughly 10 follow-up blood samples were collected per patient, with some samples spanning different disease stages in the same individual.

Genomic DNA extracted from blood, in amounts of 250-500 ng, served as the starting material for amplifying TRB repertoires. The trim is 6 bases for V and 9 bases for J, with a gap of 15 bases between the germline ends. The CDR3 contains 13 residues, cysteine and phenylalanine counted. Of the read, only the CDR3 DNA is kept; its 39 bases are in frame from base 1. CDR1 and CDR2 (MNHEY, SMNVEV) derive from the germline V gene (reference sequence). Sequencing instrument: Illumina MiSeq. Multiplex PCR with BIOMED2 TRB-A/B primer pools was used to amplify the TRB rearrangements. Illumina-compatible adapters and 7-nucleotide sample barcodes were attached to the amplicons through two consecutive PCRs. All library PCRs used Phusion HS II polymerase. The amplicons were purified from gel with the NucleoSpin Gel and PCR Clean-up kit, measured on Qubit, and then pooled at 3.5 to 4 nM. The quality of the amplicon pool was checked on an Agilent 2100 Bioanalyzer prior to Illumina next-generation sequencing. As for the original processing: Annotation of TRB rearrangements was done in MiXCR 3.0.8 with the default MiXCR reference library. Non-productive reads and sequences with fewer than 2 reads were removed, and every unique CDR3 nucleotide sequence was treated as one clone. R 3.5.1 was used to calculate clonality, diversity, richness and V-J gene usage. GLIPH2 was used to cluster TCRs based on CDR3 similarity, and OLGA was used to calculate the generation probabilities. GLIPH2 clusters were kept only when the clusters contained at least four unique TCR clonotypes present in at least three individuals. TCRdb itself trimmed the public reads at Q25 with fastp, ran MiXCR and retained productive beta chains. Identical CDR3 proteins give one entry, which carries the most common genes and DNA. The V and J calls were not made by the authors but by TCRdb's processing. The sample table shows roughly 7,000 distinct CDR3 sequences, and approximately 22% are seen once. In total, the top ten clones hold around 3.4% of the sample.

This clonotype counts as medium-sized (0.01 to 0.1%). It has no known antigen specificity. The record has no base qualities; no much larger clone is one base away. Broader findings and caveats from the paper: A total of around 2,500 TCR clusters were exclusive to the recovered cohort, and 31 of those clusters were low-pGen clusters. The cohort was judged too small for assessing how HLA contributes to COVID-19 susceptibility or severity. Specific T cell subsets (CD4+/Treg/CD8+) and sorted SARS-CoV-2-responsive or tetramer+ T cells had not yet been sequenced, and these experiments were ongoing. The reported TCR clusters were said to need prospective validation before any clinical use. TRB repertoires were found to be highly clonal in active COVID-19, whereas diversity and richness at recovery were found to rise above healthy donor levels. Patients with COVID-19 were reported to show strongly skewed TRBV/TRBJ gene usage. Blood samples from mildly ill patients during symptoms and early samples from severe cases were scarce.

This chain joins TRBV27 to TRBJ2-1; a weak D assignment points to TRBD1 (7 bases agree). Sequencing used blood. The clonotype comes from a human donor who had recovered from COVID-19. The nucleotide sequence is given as TGTGCCAGCAGGGCGGGACAGTGGGGTGAGCAGTTCTTC. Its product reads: CASRAGQWGEQFF.